Listed below are T cell receptor beta chains from one sample, sequenced in a study of blood T cell repertoires in COVID-19. Measured with immunoSEQ multiplex PCR; TCRdb has only the in-frame clones, and not every one. This table has roughly 400,000 clones, roughly 84% appearing once. Sequenced sample: PBMCs or T cells enriched from blood (not recorded which). The source of these receptors is a woman aged 18-30 years who had been exposed to COVID-19. Each CDR3 is given with its conserved first and last residue. A D gene is named only where the DNA matches it firmly. Size values are once, few and many counts, or a class for expanded clones, and some rows have none.

-,-,TRBV28,TRBJ2-7,CASSPSAEGTYEQYF,TGTGCCAGCAGCCCGTCCGCGGAGGGGACCTACGAGCAGTACTTC
TRBD1,-,TRBV2,TRBJ1-2,CASREQGVDGYTF,TGTGCCAGCAGAGAACAGGGGGTCGACGGCTACACCTTC
TRBD1,-,TRBV3-1/TRBV3-2,TRBJ1-2,CASSRSDRGDGYTF,TGTGCCAGCAGCCGATCGGACAGGGGGGATGGCTACACCTTC
TRBD2,-,TRBV7-8,TRBJ2-2,CASRTSGGAPGELFF,TGTGCCAGCAGGACTAGCGGGGGGGCCCCCGGGGAGCTGTTTTTT
TRBD2,-,TRBV6-2/TRBV6-3,TRBJ2-3,CASSYNRGEGSDTQYF,TGTGCCAGCAGTTACAACCGGGGGGAAGGGTCCGATACGCAGTATTTT
-,-,TRBV6-5,TRBJ2-7,CASSYSDDGSYEQYF,TGTGCCAGCAGTTATTCCGACGACGGGTCCTACGAGCAGTACTTC
TRBD1,-,TRBV19,TRBJ1-6,CASSMGQGVNSPLHF,TGTGCCAGTAGTATGGGACAGGGGGTTAATTCACCCCTCCACTTT
TRBD1,-,TRBV29-1,TRBJ2-7,CSVLGGEGSSYEQYF,TGCAGCGTTTTAGGGGGCGAAGGGAGTTCCTACGAGCAGTACTTC
TRBD2,-,TRBV7-9,TRBJ2-1,CASSSSAGAYNEQFF,TGTGCCAGCAGCTCGTCAGCGGGGGCTTACAATGAGCAGTTCTTC
TRBD2,-,TRBV7-8,TRBJ2-7,CASSPSALRGGGYSYEQYF,TGTGCCAGCAGTCCGAGCGCTTTACGGGGCGGGGGTTATTCCTACGAGCAGTACTTC
TRBD2,-,TRBV10-3,TRBJ2-7,CAISESTLAGLYEQYF,TGTGCCATCAGTGAGTCGACTCTAGCGGGCCTCTACGAGCAGTACTTC
-,-,TRBV7-9,TRBJ2-7,CASSLSSSYEQYF,TGTGCCAGCAGCTTATCGTCGTCCTACGAGCAGTACTTC
-,-,TRBV28,TRBJ1-3,CASTSGASGGNTIYF,TGTGCCAGCACCTCAGGGGCTTCAGGTGGAAACACCATATATTTT
-,-,TRBV19,TRBJ2-5,CASSRLARETQYF,TGTGCCAGTAGTCGGCTAGCGAGGGAGACCCAGTACTTC
TRBD2,-,TRBV4-1,TRBJ2-1,CASSQKPGLAGGVGDEQFF,TGCGCCAGCAGCCAAAAACCGGGACTAGCGGGAGGGGTAGGTGATGAGCAGTTCTTC
-,-,TRBV7-2,TRBJ2-7,CASSRVGGTGLDEQYF,TGTGCCAGCAGCCGCGTCGGGGGAACCGGGTTGGACGAGCAGTACTTC
TRBD1,-,TRBV5-5,TRBJ2-2,CASSFRTGHTGELFF,TGTGCCAGCAGCTTCAGGACAGGACACACCGGGGAGCTGTTTTTT
-,-,TRBV6-1,TRBJ2-1,CASSEAGRAYNEQFF,TGTGCCAGCAGTGAAGCGGGGCGAGCCTACAATGAGCAGTTCTTC
-,-,TRBV7-9,TRBJ1-1,CASSLAPTAGAFF,TGTGCCAGCAGCTTAGCCCCTACGGCGGGAGCTTTCTTT
TRBD2,-,TRBV7-2,TRBJ2-7,CASSLRPGLAGKYEQYF,TGTGCCAGCAGCTTAAGACCGGGACTAGCGGGCAAATACGAGCAGTACTTC
TRBD2,many,TRBV7-2,TRBJ2-1,CASSLGGRTYNEQFF,TGTGCCAGCAGCTTAGGCGGGAGGACCTACAATGAGCAGTTCTTC
-,-,TRBV14,TRBJ1-1,CASSGANTEAFF,TGTGCCAGCAGCGGGGCGAACACTGAAGCTTTCTTT
TRBD1,-,TRBV19,TRBJ1-2,CASGTGGIDGYTF,TGTGCCAGCGGGACAGGGGGCATAGATGGCTACACCTTC
-,-,TRBV2,TRBJ1-2,CASSEEYTTYGYTF,TGTGCCAGCAGTGAGGAGTACACAACCTATGGCTACACCTTC
TRBD2,-,TRBV6-4,TRBJ2-5,CASSGRAGEGETQYF,TGTGCCAGCAGTGGAAGAGCGGGGGAAGGGGAGACCCAGTACTTC
-,-,TRBV2,TRBJ2-5,CASSRSQQETQYF,TGTGCCAGCAGTCGTTCCCAGCAAGAGACCCAGTACTTC
TRBD1,-,TRBV6-2/TRBV6-3,TRBJ2-4,CASSYGQEQYF,TGTGCCAGCAGTTATGGACAGGAACAGTACTTC
-,-,TRBV28,TRBJ1-5,CASRDFGQSGPQHF,TGTGCCAGCAGGGATTTCGGACAGTCAGGGCCCCAGCATTTT
-,-,TRBV15,TRBJ1-6,CATSRDGAGSPLHF,TGTGCCACCAGCAGAGATGGGGCAGGGTCACCCCTCCACTTT
-,-,TRBV27,TRBJ1-4,CASSFGVANEKLFF,TGTGCCAGCAGTTTCGGGGTAGCTAATGAAAAACTGTTTTTT
-,few,TRBV6-5,TRBJ2-4,CASSSGDIGIQYF,TGTGCCAGCAGTAGCGGCGATATAGGCATTCAGTACTTC
-,-,TRBV18,TRBJ1-4,CASSPMSGAGNEKLFF,TGTGCCAGCTCACCTATGTCAGGGGCTGGGAATGAAAAACTGTTTTTT
-,-,TRBV29-1,TRBJ2-2,CSVDVPGRTGELFF,TGCAGCGTTGATGTTCCAGGGCGCACCGGGGAGCTGTTTTTT
-,-,TRBV14,TRBJ1-3,CASSRLDSSGNTIYF,TGTGCCAGCAGCCGGCTTGACAGCTCTGGAAACACCATATATTTT
TRBD1,-,TRBV29-1,TRBJ1-2,CSVDNEDRDEQGYTF,TGCAGCGTGGATAACGAGGACAGGGACGAACAAGGCTACACCTTC
TRBD2,-,TRBV6-1,TRBJ2-1,CASSDPPGTWGGRQFF,TGTGCCAGCAGTGACCCTCCCGGGACTTGGGGGGGGAGGCAGTTCTTC
-,few,TRBV7-9,TRBJ1-2,CASSLSVYYGYTF,TGTGCCAGCAGCTTATCCGTTTACTATGGCTACACCTTC
-,-,TRBV28,TRBJ1-1,CASSFRGSEAFF,TGTGCCAGCAGTTTCAGAGGGTCGGAAGCTTTCTTT
-,-,TRBV5-1,TRBJ1-6,CASSTTGGSSPLHF,TGCGCCAGCAGCACCACCGGGGGAAGTTCACCCCTCCACTTT
-,-,TRBV28,TRBJ1-5,CASSLEAYSNQPQHF,TGTGCCAGCAGTCTTGAGGCTTATAGCAATCAGCCCCAGCATTTT
TRBD2,-,TRBV7-2,TRBJ2-3,CASSAQGLAGDTQYF,TGTGCCAGCAGCGCACAGGGACTAGCGGGAGATACGCAGTATTTT
-,-,TRBV18,TRBJ2-5,CASSPPARLQETQYF,TGTGCCAGCTCACCACCAGCGAGACTCCAAGAGACCCAGTACTTC
-,few,TRBV6-2/TRBV6-3,TRBJ2-2,CASSYSFPGVSRQGVPGELFF,TGTGCCAGCAGTTACTCTTTTCCGGGGGTCTCCAGACAGGGAGTTCCCGGGGAGCTGTTTTTT
-,-,TRBV6-5,TRBJ1-4,CASSYGLGGEKLFF,TGTGCCAGCAGTTACGGTCTAGGGGGAGAAAAACTGTTTTTT
TRBD2,few,TRBV11-2,TRBJ2-7,CASRTITGGSYEQYF,TGTGCCAGCAGGACTATAACGGGGGGCTCCTACGAGCAGTACTTC
TRBD1,-,TRBV24-1,TRBJ1-4,CATSEAGTGEKLFF,TGTGCCACCAGTGAGGCCGGGACAGGTGAAAAACTGTTTTTT
-,-,TRBV18,TRBJ1-5,CASSPTPRVREDQPQHF,TGTGCCAGCTCACCAACTCCCAGGGTAAGGGAAGATCAGCCCCAGCATTTT
-,-,TRBV19,TRBJ1-2,CASSIANSGNYGYTF,TGTGCCAGTAGTATAGCCAATTCAGGGAACTATGGCTACACCTTC
TRBD1,-,TRBV27,TRBJ1-1,CASSLFTGGYEAFF,TGTGCCAGCAGTTTATTCACAGGGGGGTATGAAGCTTTCTTT
-,-,TRBV7-2,TRBJ1-4,CASSLVQGMAEKLFF,TGTGCCAGCAGCTTAGTTCAGGGAATGGCTGAAAAACTGTTTTTT
TRBD1,-,TRBV29-1,TRBJ2-7,CSVARDRAYEQYF,TGCAGCGTTGCCCGGGACAGGGCCTACGAGCAGTACTTC
TRBD1,-,TRBV19,TRBJ1-4,CASSTRQGFNEKLFF,TGTGCCAGTAGTACCCGACAGGGGTTTAATGAAAAACTGTTTTTT
TRBD1,-,TRBV15,TRBJ1-5,CATSRTRGRGNQPQHF,TGTGCCACCAGCAGAACCAGGGGGCGGGGCAATCAGCCCCAGCATTTT
-,few,TRBV27,TRBJ1-5,CATTRGWNQPQHF,TGTGCCACAACTCGGGGGTGGAATCAGCCCCAGCATTTT
TRBD1,-,TRBV28,TRBJ1-5,CASIGQVNQPQHF,TGTGCCAGCATCGGACAGGTCAATCAGCCCCAGCATTTT
-,-,TRBV28,TRBJ1-1,CASSERGQPNTEAFF,TGTGCCAGCAGTGAAAGGGGACAACCGAACACTGAAGCTTTCTTT
TRBD1,-,TRBV28,TRBJ1-2,CASRTGGEGYGYTF,TGTGCCAGCAGGACAGGGGGCGAAGGCTATGGCTACACCTTC
TRBD1,-,TRBV7-3,TRBJ2-6,CASSLTGPSGANVLTF,TGTGCCAGCAGCCTGACAGGGCCCTCTGGGGCCAACGTCCTGACTTTC
TRBD2,-,TRBV3-1/TRBV3-2,TRBJ2-1,CASSRGTSGLFEQFF,TGTGCCAGCAGCCGGGGGACTAGCGGACTTTTTGAGCAGTTCTTC
TRBD1,-,TRBV11-2,TRBJ1-6,CASSLPLDRDRNSPLHF,TGTGCCAGCAGCTTACCCCTCGACCGGGACAGAAATTCACCCCTCCACTTT